These T cell receptor beta chains were read from a single sample in a study of blood T cell repertoires in COVID-19. Profiling relied on immunoSEQ multiplex PCR, and the TCRdb table lists in-frame clones only, not all of them. Of about 240,000 clones listed, roughly four fifths were seen once; the top ten hold 3.4%. The specimen sequenced was peripheral blood. The receptors originated from a woman aged 18-29 years with acute or convalescent COVID-19. Each CDR3 is given with its conserved first and last residue. D genes are given only for firm matches. Clone size is given for some rows only: seen once, a few or many times, or a class if the clone is expanded.

d_call	j_call	clone_size	v_call	cdr3_nt	cdr3_aa
TRBD2	TRBJ2-1	NA	TRBV29-1	TGCAGCGTTGGACTAGCGGGAGCCCTCAATGAGCAGTTCTTC	CSVGLAGALNEQFF
NA	TRBJ1-3	NA	TRBV6-5	TGTGCCAGCAACCAGGGAAGTGGAAACACCATATATTTT	CASNQGSGNTIYF
NA	TRBJ1-3	few	TRBV5-5	TGTGCCAGCAGCTTGCAACCCGGACAAGGGCCCGGAAACACCATATATTTT	CASSLQPGQGPGNTIYF
NA	TRBJ2-7	NA	TRBV15	TGTGCCACCAGCAGAGATCCCCCGGTGGCGAGGGAGCAGTACTTC	CATSRDPPVAREQYF
TRBD2	TRBJ2-2	NA	TRBV11-3	TGTGCCAGCAGCTTAGATGGCGGGAGTAACACCGGGGAGCTGTTTTTT	CASSLDGGSNTGELFF
NA	TRBJ1-3	few	TRBV6-5	TGTGCCAGCAGTTCCAGGGCGATCTCTGGAAACACCATATATTTT	CASSSRAISGNTIYF
NA	TRBJ2-7	NA	TRBV7-2	TGTGCCAGCAGCTTAGGTTTTCAAACCAGCTACGAGCAGTACTTC	CASSLGFQTSYEQYF
TRBD1	TRBJ1-1	NA	TRBV28	TGTGCCAGCAGTTTTGAAAGGACAGGGATGAACACTGAAGCTTTCTTT	CASSFERTGMNTEAFF
NA	TRBJ2-5	few	TRBV6-5	TGTGCCAGCAGTTACGGGGAGTGGCAAGAGACCCAGTACTTC	CASSYGEWQETQYF
NA	TRBJ2-7	many	TRBV30	TGTGCCTGGAGCCGTCCCCACACTAGCTACGAGCAGTACTTC	CAWSRPHTSYEQYF
NA	TRBJ1-1	NA	TRBV27	TGTGCCAGCAGTTTAGTCGGGGGGACCCAAGGGACTGAAGCTTTCTTT	CASSLVGGTQGTEAFF
NA	TRBJ1-1	NA	TRBV5-3	TGTGCCAGAATGCTAGCCGGAGGCGGAACCCGGGACACTGAAGCTTTCTTT	CARMLAGGGTRDTEAFF
TRBD2	TRBJ2-3	NA	TRBV7-2	TGTGCCAGCAGCTTAGGACTAGCGGGAGATACGCAGTATTTT	CASSLGLAGDTQYF
TRBD2	TRBJ2-1	NA	TRBV7-8	TGTGCCAGCTTTAGCGGGAGCACCGTATTAATTAATGAGCAGTTCTTC	CASFSGSTVLINEQFF
TRBD1	TRBJ2-5	NA	TRBV7-2	TGTGCCAGCAGCTTAGTTTGGGGACAGGTCCAGGAGACCCAGTACTTC	CASSLVWGQVQETQYF
TRBD1	TRBJ2-2	once	TRBV5-5	TGTGCCAGCAGCCTACAGGGGATCACCGGGGAGCTGTTTTTT	CASSLQGITGELFF
TRBD1	TRBJ2-5	NA	TRBV27	TGTGCCAGCAGTTTCTCCGGGACAGGTCAATTGTCCCCGTACTTC	CASSFSGTGQLSPYF
NA	TRBJ1-2	NA	TRBV7-9	TGTGCCAGCAGCTCCTTGACAGGAAGGGATGGCTACACCTTC	CASSSLTGRDGYTF
NA	TRBJ2-2	NA	TRBV30	TGTGCCTGGAGCCCCCGGCAGGGCAGCACCGGGGAGCTGTTTTTT	CAWSPRQGSTGELFF
NA	TRBJ2-7	NA	TRBV18	TGTGCCAGCTCACTCCCTCAGTTTGGGCGTATCTACGAGCAGTACTTC	CASSLPQFGRIYEQYF
NA	TRBJ2-7	once	TRBV14	TGTGCCAGCAGCCAAGATCCGGTGAGCTCCTACGAGCAGTACTTC	CASSQDPVSSYEQYF
NA	TRBJ1-6	NA	TRBV27	TGTGCCAGCAGTCCTAGCTCCTATAATTCACCCCTCCACTTT	CASSPSSYNSPLHF
TRBD1	TRBJ2-7	NA	TRBV28	TGTGCCAGCAGTTACGCCGGGACAGGGAAGTACGAGCAGTACTTC	CASSYAGTGKYEQYF
NA	TRBJ2-1	once	TRBV27	TGTGCCAGCAGGGGAGGCCTATACCCCTACAATGAGCAGTTCTTC	CASRGGLYPYNEQFF
NA	TRBJ2-1	NA	TRBV14	TGTGCCAGCAGCCGCACACCGGGACTTGGTGAGCAGTTCTTC	CASSRTPGLGEQFF
NA	TRBJ1-1	few	TRBV2	TGTGCCAGCACCGAGGCTAGTAGTCCAGGGTTCGAAATAGCTTTCTTT	CASTEASSPGFEIAFF
NA	TRBJ2-1	NA	TRBV18	TGTGCCAGCTCACCACCCTCGACTAGGAGCGGGGAGCAGTTCTTC	CASSPPSTRSGEQFF
NA	TRBJ2-5	NA	TRBV5-1	TGCGCCAGCAGCTTGGGGGCAGTCCAAGAGACCCAGTACTTC	CASSLGAVQETQYF
NA	TRBJ2-6	once	TRBV6-2/TRBV6-3	TGTGCCAGCAGTACCCCCGGGACACTTTCTGGGGCCAACGTCCTGACTTTC	CASSTPGTLSGANVLTF
NA	TRBJ2-2	NA	TRBV4-3	TGCGCCAGCAGCGAAATAGCGGCCATAAACACCGGGGAGCTGTTTTTT	CASSEIAAINTGELFF
TRBD2	TRBJ2-3	NA	TRBV6-2/TRBV6-3	TGTGCCAGCAGTAGCGGGAGAGGGACAGATACGCAGTATTTT	CASSSGRGTDTQYF
NA	TRBJ1-5	NA	TRBV10-3	TGTGCCATCAGGGGTGGAGTTAATCAGCCCCAGCATTTT	CAIRGGVNQPQHF
TRBD2	TRBJ2-6	NA	TRBV7-8	TGTGCCAGCCGGGGGGATGGGGCCAACGTCCTGACTTTC	CASRGDGANVLTF
TRBD1	TRBJ1-4	NA	TRBV6-4	TGTGCCAGCAGTGTTACAGGGGGGCCCCTGTTTTTT	CASSVTGGPLFF
TRBD2	TRBJ2-5	few	TRBV19	TGTGCCAGTAATGAGAGACTAGCCGTAGGGTTGGAGACCCAGTACTTC	CASNERLAVGLETQYF
NA	TRBJ2-2	NA	TRBV9	TGTGCCAGCAGAGGGGGGAACACCGGGGAGCTGTTTTTT	CASRGGNTGELFF
TRBD2	TRBJ2-3	NA	TRBV5-5	TGTGCCAGCAGCCCAACTAGCGGCACAGATACGCAGTATTTT	CASSPTSGTDTQYF
TRBD2	TRBJ2-7	few	TRBV5-1	TGCGCCAGCAGCTTGTGGACTAGCGGGAGTGAAGAGCAGTACTTC	CASSLWTSGSEEQYF
TRBD1	TRBJ1-2	NA	TRBV19	TGTGCCAGTAGTATTCTGGACAGGGGTGGCTACACCTTC	CASSILDRGGYTF
NA	TRBJ1-2	NA	TRBV28	TGTGCCAGCAGTTGGGGCACCTCTAACTATGGCTACACCTTC	CASSWGTSNYGYTF
NA	TRBJ1-2	NA	TRBV11-2	TGTGCCAGCAGCCTCCAGGGGAACTATGGCTACACCTTC	CASSLQGNYGYTF
TRBD2	TRBJ2-7	NA	TRBV5-1	TGCGCCAGCAGCCAAGGACTAGCGCACCCCTACGAGCAGTACTTC	CASSQGLAHPYEQYF
NA	TRBJ1-1	NA	TRBV19	TGTGCCAGTAACAGGGACATCGAACAGTGGACTGAAGCTTTCTTT	CASNRDIEQWTEAFF
TRBD2	TRBJ2-1	NA	TRBV20-1	TGCAGTGCTAGTGGGGGGACCGGGACTACATACGTAGGGATCAATGAGCAGTTCTTC	CSASGGTGTTYVGINEQFF
NA	TRBJ1-1	NA	TRBV6-5	TGTGCCAGCAGTTACGGGGGGGGGCTGAACACTGAAGCTTTCTTT	CASSYGGGLNTEAFF
TRBD2	TRBJ2-2	NA	TRBV6-6	TGTGCCAGCAGTAGACCGGGACTAGCGAACACCGGGGAGCTGTTTTTT	CASSRPGLANTGELFF
NA	TRBJ1-1	NA	TRBV7-7	TGTGCTAGCAGCTTGACAGTGAACACTGAAGCTTTCTTT	CASSLTVNTEAFF
TRBD1	TRBJ1-2	NA	TRBV12-3/TRBV12-4	TGTGCCAGCAGTGTCGGACGACAGGGTCGGACCTTC	CASSVGRQGRTF
TRBD2	TRBJ2-2	NA	TRBV4-1	TGCGCCAGCAGCCAAGATTGGGGGGGCGGGGAGCTGTTTTTT	CASSQDWGGGELFF
NA	TRBJ1-6	once	TRBV2	TGTGCCAGCAGTCTGAACCTCAGGTCACCCCTCCACTTT	CASSLNLRSPLHF
TRBD2	TRBJ2-1	NA	TRBV7-3	TGTGCCAGCAGCTCAACCGGGACTAGCCTCTACAATGAGCAGTTCTTC	CASSSTGTSLYNEQFF